A selection of T cell receptor beta chains follows, all from one sample in a study of blood T cell repertoires in COVID-19. This table comes from immunoSEQ multiplex PCR, and its TCRdb copy is limited to in-frame clones, with some not included. The sample shows about 140,000 clones, over 60% of them seen only once. Sequenced sample: peripheral blood. The receptors shown here come from an elderly woman with active or convalescent COVID-19. Both conserved end residues are part of each CDR3. A D gene is named only where the DNA matches it firmly. Expanded clones get a size class; other rows say once, few or many, or leave the size out.

size: -
J: TRBJ2-5
V: TRBV4-2
D: TRBD1
CDR3: CASSQMRTGETQYF
DNA: TGTGCCAGCAGCCAAATGCGGACAGGAGAGACCCAGTACTTC

size: -
J: TRBJ2-5
V: TRBV19
D: TRBD2
CDR3: CASSILAGGLETQYF
DNA: TGTGCCAGTAGTATACTGGCGGGGGGGCTGGAGACCCAGTACTTC

size: -
J: TRBJ1-5
V: TRBV7-9
D: TRBD1
CDR3: CASSATTGFSDQPQHF
DNA: TGTGCCAGCAGCGCAACGACAGGGTTTTCGGATCAGCCCCAGCATTTT

size: -
J: TRBJ1-2
V: TRBV5-5
D: TRBD1
CDR3: CASSFGQGKANYGYTF
DNA: TGTGCCAGCAGCTTCGGACAGGGCAAAGCTAACTATGGCTACACCTTC

size: -
J: TRBJ2-1
V: TRBV6-6
D: -
CDR3: CASSYMRQSNEQFF
DNA: TGTGCCAGCAGTTACATGAGACAGTCCAATGAGCAGTTCTTC

size: -
J: TRBJ1-1
V: TRBV28
D: -
CDR3: CASSFKINTEAFF
DNA: TGTGCCAGCAGTTTTAAAATCAACACTGAAGCTTTCTTT

size: -
J: TRBJ1-6
V: TRBV6-5
D: TRBD1
CDR3: CASSYSWTGGSPLHF
DNA: TGTGCCAGCAGTTACTCATGGACAGGGGGATCACCCCTCCACTTT

size: -
J: TRBJ1-1
V: TRBV5-1
D: -
CDR3: CASSFTTGLNTEAFF
DNA: TGCGCCAGCAGCTTTACGACAGGTTTGAACACTGAAGCTTTCTTT

size: -
J: TRBJ2-1
V: TRBV20-1
D: TRBD1
CDR3: CSASPDRGLYNEQFF
DNA: TGCAGTGCTAGTCCCGACAGGGGTCTCTACAATGAGCAGTTCTTC

size: -
J: TRBJ1-5
V: TRBV6-6
D: TRBD1
CDR3: CASSRQGAQPQHF
DNA: TGTGCCAGCAGTCGACAGGGGGCCCAGCCCCAGCATTTT

size: -
J: TRBJ2-3
V: TRBV27
D: TRBD2
CDR3: CASSAPGTSGDTQYF
DNA: TGTGCCAGCAGTGCTCCCGGGACTAGCGGGGATACGCAGTATTTT

size: -
J: TRBJ1-2
V: TRBV29-1
D: -
CDR3: CSVESGNYGYTF
DNA: TGCAGCGTGGAATCAGGGAACTATGGCTACACCTTC

size: few
J: TRBJ1-2
V: TRBV4-2
D: TRBD1
CDR3: CASSQDVFSGQARGYTF
DNA: TGTGCCAGCAGCCAAGATGTTTTTTCGGGACAGGCACGGGGCTACACCTTC

size: once
J: TRBJ2-3
V: TRBV19
D: TRBD2
CDR3: CASSSLGGGTDTQYF
DNA: TGTGCCAGTAGTTCTCTCGGGGGGGGCACAGATACGCAGTATTTT

size: -
J: TRBJ1-2
V: TRBV4-1
D: TRBD1
CDR3: CASSPQTGATIYGYTF
DNA: TGCGCCAGCAGCCCTCAAACAGGGGCAACTATCTATGGCTACACCTTC

size: -
J: TRBJ2-2
V: TRBV2
D: TRBD1
CDR3: CASRETGTGTGELFF
DNA: TGTGCCAGCAGAGAGACCGGGACAGGGACCGGGGAGCTGTTTTTT

size: -
J: TRBJ2-1
V: TRBV5-4
D: TRBD1
CDR3: CASSPRDSFSNEQFF
DNA: TGTGCCAGCAGCCCCCGGGACAGCTTTAGCAATGAGCAGTTCTTC

size: -
J: TRBJ1-2
V: TRBV5-5
D: -
CDR3: CASSLGAGRGNYGYTF
DNA: TGTGCCAGCAGCTTGGGTGCCGGAAGGGGGAACTATGGCTACACCTTC

size: -
J: TRBJ2-7
V: TRBV19
D: TRBD1
CDR3: CASRTGGGSYEQYF
DNA: TGTGCCAGTAGGACAGGGGGAGGCTCCTACGAGCAGTACTTC

size: -
J: TRBJ1-1
V: TRBV7-2
D: TRBD1
CDR3: CASSLAGGNRGTEAFF
DNA: TGTGCCAGCAGCTTAGCGGGTGGAAACAGGGGCACTGAAGCTTTCTTT

size: -
J: TRBJ2-1
V: TRBV7-2
D: -
CDR3: CASSPGGPARGEQFF
DNA: TGTGCCAGCAGCCCCGGGGGGCCGGCAAGAGGAGAGCAGTTCTTC

size: -
J: TRBJ1-5
V: TRBV30
D: -
CDR3: CAWNQQGNQPQHF
DNA: TGTGCCTGGAACCAACAGGGAAATCAGCCCCAGCATTTT

size: -
J: TRBJ2-1
V: TRBV6-5
D: TRBD2
CDR3: CASRDLREGVNEQFF
DNA: TGTGCCAGCAGGGACCTCCGGGAGGGGGTAAATGAGCAGTTCTTC

size: -
J: TRBJ1-5
V: TRBV18
D: -
CDR3: CASSPDSGDQPQHF
DNA: TGTGCCAGCTCACCGGACAGCGGAGATCAGCCCCAGCATTTT

size: once
J: TRBJ1-2
V: TRBV6-6
D: -
CDR3: CASSYSRDTSGYTF
DNA: TGTGCCAGCAGTTACTCCCGGGACACCAGTGGCTACACCTTC

size: -
J: TRBJ2-1
V: TRBV19
D: TRBD2
CDR3: CASSGLAGGNNEQFF
DNA: TGTGCCAGTAGTGGACTAGCGGGGGGGAACAATGAGCAGTTCTTC

size: -
J: TRBJ2-6
V: TRBV29-1
D: TRBD2
CDR3: CSVRRGWANVLTF
DNA: TGCAGCGTTCGGCGGGGGTGGGCCAACGTCCTGACTTTC

size: -
J: TRBJ2-3
V: TRBV5-1
D: TRBD2
CDR3: CASSLGLAGTDTQYF
DNA: TGCGCCAGCAGCCTGGGACTAGCGGGCACAGATACGCAGTATTTT

size: -
J: TRBJ2-7
V: TRBV7-8
D: TRBD2
CDR3: CASSLVAGATYEQYF
DNA: TGTGCCAGCAGCTTAGTAGCGGGGGCCACCTACGAGCAGTACTTC

size: -
J: TRBJ2-3
V: TRBV9
D: -
CDR3: CASSPSAGTDTQYF
DNA: TGTGCCAGCAGCCCCAGCGCCGGCACAGATACGCAGTATTTT

size: -
J: TRBJ1-5
V: TRBV10-3
D: TRBD1
CDR3: CAISGEGQGNRNQPQHF
DNA: TGTGCCATCAGTGGTGAGGGACAGGGTAATCGCAATCAGCCCCAGCATTTT

size: -
J: TRBJ2-7
V: TRBV6-6
D: -
CDR3: CASRRPSSSEAWYF
DNA: TGTGCCAGCAGACGTCCAAGTAGTTCTGAGGCATGGTACTTC

size: -
J: TRBJ1-5
V: TRBV18
D: -
CDR3: CASSLGGSNQPQHF
DNA: TGTGCCAGCTCACTTGGAGGGAGCAATCAGCCCCAGCATTTT

size: -
J: TRBJ1-2
V: TRBV13
D: -
CDR3: CASSLRTAFYGYTF
DNA: TGTGCCAGCAGCTTACGGACAGCGTTCTATGGCTACACCTTC

size: -
J: TRBJ2-5
V: TRBV6-2/TRBV6-3
D: TRBD2
CDR3: CASSYLAGDLQETQYF
DNA: TGTGCCAGCAGTTACCTAGCGGGGGACCTCCAAGAGACCCAGTACTTC

size: -
J: TRBJ1-2
V: TRBV3-1/TRBV3-2
D: TRBD1
CDR3: CASSQGNRGLNYGYTF
DNA: TGTGCCAGCAGCCAAGGGAACAGGGGGCTTAACTATGGCTACACCTTC

size: -
J: TRBJ2-5
V: TRBV4-1
D: TRBD2
CDR3: CASSQKAGEWETQYF
DNA: TGCGCCAGCAGCCAAAAAGCGGGGGAGTGGGAGACCCAGTACTTC

size: few
J: TRBJ2-5
V: TRBV11-3
D: TRBD2
CDR3: CASSLNRLAGGNQETQYF
DNA: TGTGCCAGCAGCTTAAATCGACTAGCGGGGGGTAACCAAGAGACCCAGTACTTC

size: -
J: TRBJ1-1
V: TRBV10-3
D: -
CDR3: CATISGGNSAEAFF
DNA: TGTGCCACCATATCTGGGGGGAACTCCGCTGAAGCTTTCTTT

size: -
J: TRBJ2-7
V: TRBV5-5
D: -
CDR3: CASSFGLDEQYF
DNA: TGTGCCAGCAGCTTTGGACTGGACGAGCAGTACTTC

size: -
J: TRBJ1-4
V: TRBV2
D: -
CDR3: CASSEARAEKLFF
DNA: TGTGCCAGCAGTGAGGCCAGGGCTGAAAAACTGTTTTTT

size: -
J: TRBJ2-7
V: TRBV7-2
D: TRBD2
CDR3: CASSLELAGEGEQYF
DNA: TGTGCCAGCAGCTTAGAACTAGCGGGGGAGGGTGAGCAGTACTTC

size: -
J: TRBJ1-1
V: TRBV30
D: TRBD1
CDR3: CAWRRIQGAIDTEAFF
DNA: TGTGCCTGGAGGAGGATACAGGGGGCTATTGACACTGAAGCTTTCTTT

size: few
J: TRBJ1-6
V: TRBV5-8
D: TRBD1
CDR3: CASSLGQGLAPLHF
DNA: TGTGCCAGCAGCTTGGGACAGGGTCTGGCACCCCTCCACTTT

size: -
J: TRBJ1-1
V: TRBV3-1/TRBV3-2
D: TRBD1
CDR3: CASSKLTGGETEAFF
DNA: TGTGCCAGCAGCAAATTGACAGGGGGCGAAACTGAAGCTTTCTTT

size: -
J: TRBJ2-1
V: TRBV5-4
D: TRBD1
CDR3: CASSAGTGLNEQFF
DNA: TGTGCCAGCAGCGCCGGGACAGGGCTCAATGAGCAGTTCTTC

size: once
J: TRBJ2-1
V: TRBV28
D: TRBD1
CDR3: CASRGQGPLREQFF
DNA: TGTGCCAGCAGGGGACAGGGGCCGCTTCGTGAGCAGTTCTTC

size: medium-sized
J: TRBJ1-5
V: TRBV30
D: TRBD1
CDR3: CAWNTGQGGIGNQPQHF
DNA: TGTGCCTGGAACACCGGACAGGGGGGGATTGGCAATCAGCCCCAGCATTTT

size: -
J: TRBJ1-2
V: TRBV12-3/TRBV12-4
D: -
CDR3: CASSPGHNYGYTF
DNA: TGTGCCAGCAGTCCGGGACATAACTATGGCTACACCTTC

size: -
J: TRBJ1-4
V: TRBV5-4
D: TRBD1
CDR3: CASSLAGGYEKLFF
DNA: TGTGCCAGCAGCTTGGCAGGGGGCTATGAAAAACTGTTTTTT

size: -
J: TRBJ1-6
V: TRBV18
D: -
CDR3: CASSRQEQTLHF
DNA: TGTGCCAGCTCACGACAGGAGCAAACCCTCCACTTT

size: -
J: TRBJ1-5
V: TRBV3-1/TRBV3-2
D: -
CDR3: CASSLDRGGSNQPQHF
DNA: TGTGCCAGCAGCCTGGACCGCGGGGGTAGCAATCAGCCCCAGCATTTT

size: -
J: TRBJ2-1
V: TRBV12-3/TRBV12-4
D: -
CDR3: CASSWAGYNEQFF
DNA: TGTGCCAGCAGTTGGGCAGGTTACAATGAGCAGTTCTTC

size: -
J: TRBJ1-3
V: TRBV19
D: -
CDR3: CASSLDRFTGNTIYF
DNA: TGTGCCAGTAGCCTCGACAGGTTCACTGGAAACACCATATATTTT

size: few
J: TRBJ2-4
V: TRBV12-3/TRBV12-4
D: TRBD2
CDR3: CASSPGLGVSLHF
DNA: TGTGCCAGCAGCCCTGGACTAGGGGTGTCTTTGCACTTC

size: -
J: TRBJ1-3
V: TRBV9
D: -
CDR3: CASSVSGRGNSGNTIYF
DNA: TGTGCCAGCAGCGTAAGTGGTCGGGGAAACTCTGGAAACACCATATATTTT

size: -
J: TRBJ1-1
V: TRBV19
D: -
CDR3: CASSISRAEAFF
DNA: TGTGCCAGTAGTATCTCGCGCGCTGAAGCTTTCTTT